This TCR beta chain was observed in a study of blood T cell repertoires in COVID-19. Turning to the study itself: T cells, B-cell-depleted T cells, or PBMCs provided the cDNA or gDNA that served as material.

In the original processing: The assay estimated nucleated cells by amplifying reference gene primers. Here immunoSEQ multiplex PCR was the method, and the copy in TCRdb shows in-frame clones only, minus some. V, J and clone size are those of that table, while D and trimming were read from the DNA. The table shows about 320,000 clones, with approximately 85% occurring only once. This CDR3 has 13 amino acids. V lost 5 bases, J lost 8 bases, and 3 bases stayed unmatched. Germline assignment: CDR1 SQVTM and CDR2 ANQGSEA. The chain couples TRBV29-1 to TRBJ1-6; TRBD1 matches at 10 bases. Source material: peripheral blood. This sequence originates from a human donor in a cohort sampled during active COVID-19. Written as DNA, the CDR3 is TGCAGCGTTAGGGACAGGGGAGATTCACCCCTCCACTTT. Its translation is CSVRDRGDSPLHF.